One sample yielded the 10 T cell receptor beta chains listed below, sequenced in a study of shared clonotypes between healthy human individuals. CD45RO-negative, CCR7-selected cells formed the naive CD8 fraction, which excluded terminally differentiated effector memory CD45RA+ cells. Some clones are missing from TCRdb's copy, which holds only in-frame ones; the method was immunoSEQ multiplex PCR. The table has hundreds of thousands of clones, 80% to 95% seen once. The sequencing sample was made of naive CD8+ T cells sorted from blood. These receptors all come from a young man in good health.

The chain joins TRBV7-6 to TRBJ2-2; 9 bases are a match to TRBD2. The germline V gene encodes CDR1 SGHVS and CDR2 FNYEAQ. This CDR3 has 15 amino acids. V lost 4 bases, J lost 5 bases, and 5 bases stayed unmatched. CDR3 nucleotide sequence: TGTGCCAGCAGCTCGACTAGCGGATTAACCGGGGAGCTGTTTTTT. It translates to CASSSTSGLTGELFF. The full variable domain, completed using reference TRBV7-6 and TRBJ2-2, is GAGVSQSPRYKVTKRGQDVALRCDPISGHVSLYWYRQALGQGPEFLTYFNYEAQQDKSGLPNDRFSAERPEGSISTLTIQRTEQRDSAMYRCASSSTSGLTGELFFGEGSRLTVL.

This chain uses TRBV11-2 with TRBJ1-4; TRBD1 is a possible D gene (5 bases). V lost 1 base and J lost 11, with 14 bases in between. This CDR3 has 14 amino acids. Germline V CDR1 and CDR2: SGHAT, FQNNGV. CDR3 DNA: TGTGCCAGCAGCTTAGGCCCCAGGGCCTGGAAACTGTTTTTT. It encodes CASSLGPRAWKLFF. Complete variable domain (other parts from reference TRBV11-2 and TRBJ1-4): EAGVAQSPRYKIIEKRQSVAFWCNPISGHATLYWYQQILGQGPKLLIQFQNNGVVDDSQLPKDRFSAERLKGVDSTLKIQPAKLEDSAVYLCASSLGPRAWKLFFGSGTQLSVL.

The V call is TRBV29-1, the J call TRBJ1-5; D gene unclear. Germline-derived CDR1 and CDR2 are SQVTM and ANQGSEA. The CDR3 loop spans 13 amino acids. V lost 2 bases and J lost 4, with 9 bases in between. The CDR3 DNA reads TGCAGCGTTGAACATGGAACGAATCAGCCCCAGCATTTT. Translation gives CSVEHGTNQPQHF.

The CDR3 loop reads CASSPRVWDRQRGNEQFF. The CDR3 coding sequence is TGTGCCAGCTCACCCCGGGTGTGGGACCGGCAACGCGGCAATGAGCAGTTCTTC. The V gene is TRBV18, the J gene TRBJ2-1, with D possibly being TRBD1 or TRBD2 (5 bases each). The ends were cut back, 3 bases at V and 6 bases at J, with 24 bases in the middle. The CDR3 totals 18 residues. Germline V gene lookup returns CDR1 KGHSH and CDR2 LQKENI.

The V call is TRBV7-9, the J call TRBJ2-1, with D possibly being TRBD2 (6 bases). This CDR3 is built from 13 residues. Germline values: CDR1 SEHNR, CDR2 FQNEAQ (reference sequence). Trimming cost V 6 bases and J 8 bases, with 14 bases left between them. CDR3 DNA sequence: TGTGCCAGCAGACAGGCGGGGATGGATGAGCAGTTCTTC. Its protein product is CASRQAGMDEQFF.

The chain couples TRBV6-1 to TRBJ1-5; 7 positions match TRBD1. Germline V gene data show CDR1 as MNHNS and CDR2 as SASEGT. The CDR3 contains 15 residues. V trimming: 6 bases; J trimming: 7 bases; junction bases outside the gene matches: 12. The CDR3 bases are TGTGCCAGCAGCCCCCTGGGGGACAGTCGCCAGCCCCAGCATTTT. Amino acid sequence: CASSPLGDSRQPQHF.

This chain uses TRBV19 with TRBJ2-7; a weak D match, TRBD1 (6 bases). CDR1 is LNHDA, CDR2 SQIVND, per germline (reference sequence). The CDR3 loop spans 14 amino acids. Trimming left V 5 bases short and J 0 bases short, with 11 bases between. The CDR3 spells CASSGQPNSYEQYF. In DNA form, the CDR3 reads TGTGCCAGTAGTGGACAGCCGAACTCCTACGAGCAGTACTTC.

The rearrangement joins TRBV7-3 to TRBJ2-5, with 7 bases matching TRBD2. The length of the CDR3 is 17 residues. With V trimmed by 3 bases and J by 1 base, 11 bases remained unmatched. Germline assignment: CDR1 SGHTA and CDR2 FQGTGA. The CDR3 DNA sequence: TGTGCCAGCAGCTTTGATCCGGCTAGCGGTCGCCAAGAGACCCAGTACTTC. Residues: CASSFDPASGRQETQYF. Full variable domain (rest looked up from reference TRBV7-3 and TRBJ2-5): GAGVSQTPSNKVTEKGKYVELRCDPISGHTALYWYRQSLGQGPEFLIYFQGTGAADDSGLPNDRFFAVRPEGSVSTLKIQRTERGDSAVYLCASSFDPASGRQETQYFGPGTRLLVL.

This clone appeared a single time. V and J are TRBV7-9 and TRBJ2-7, with a tentative D call TRBD2 (5 bases). The germline CDR1 and CDR2 sequences are SEHNR and FQNEAQ (reference sequence). This CDR3 has 15 residues. Trimming took 1 base from V and 0 from J, leaving 10 bases between them. CDR3 in DNA: TGTGCCAGCAGCTTAGTCGGGAAGAGCTCCTACGAGCAGTACTTC. This gives the protein CASSLVGKSSYEQYF.

CDR3 coding DNA: TGCGCCAGCAGTCACACTCAGGGCCCCACCGCCTACGAGCAGTACTTC. Translating gives CASSHTQGPTAYEQYF. The chain uses TRBV23-1 and TRBJ2-7, with a possible D match to TRBD1 (5 bases). TRBV23-1 has ORF status, its function being uncertain. CDR3 length equals 16 residues. Trimming removed 3 bases at V and 2 bases at J, with 17 bases between.